A selection of T cell receptor beta chains follows, all from one sample in a study of human T cells and chemical hapten exposure. TCRdb called the RACE reads again in MiXCR, with one record for every CDR3 protein. The sample holds 150,000 to 200,000 distinct CDR3 sequences, 25% to 30% seen once. The starting material was whole blood, obtained in connection with sensitization to the hapten diphenylcyclopropenone (DPC). The receptors here all came from a woman aged 30 to 39 with alopecia areata. Some clones in this sample may be carry-over from other donors' samples. Each CDR3 is given with its conserved first and last residue. Each record gives: V gene, clone size, D gene, J gene, CDR3 protein, CDR3 DNA. D genes are given only for firm matches. Size is omitted from some rows. Given values are once, few, many or a class for expanded clones.

>TRBV28|-|TRBD2|TRBJ2-3
CASSLYRAGGPVGTDTQYF
TGTGCCAGCAGTTTATACAGGGCGGGAGGGCCGGTGGGCACAGATACGCAGTATTTT
>TRBV29-1|few|TRBD2|TRBJ2-3
CSVPKGTSGTDTQYF
TGCAGCGTCCCTAAGGGGACTAGCGGCACAGATACGCAGTATTTT
>TRBV27|-|-|TRBJ2-1
CASSWSLYNEQFF
TGTGCCAGCAGCTGGTCGCTCTACAATGAGCAGTTCTTC
>TRBV5-1|-|-|TRBJ1-6
CASSFLGVLDSPLHF
TGCGCCAGCAGCTTCTTAGGGGTTCTCGATTCACCCCTCCACTTT
>TRBV20-1|once|-|TRBJ2-3
CSAGSRATDTQYF
TGCAGTGCTGGTAGCAGAGCCACAGATACGCAGTATTTT
>TRBV19|-|-|TRBJ2-1
CASSMVSSVLGEQFF
TGTGCCAGTAGTATGGTATCGAGCGTTCTTGGTGAGCAGTTCTTC
>TRBV29-1|-|-|TRBJ1-6
CSVADGNSPLHF
TGCAGCGTTGCAGATGGAAATTCACCCCTCCACTTT
>TRBV28|few|TRBD1|TRBJ2-1
CASNIGTGVHNEQFF
TGTGCCAGCAATATCGGGACAGGGGTTCACAATGAGCAGTTCTTC
>TRBV5-5|-|TRBD1|TRBJ1-1
CASRGRGTEAFF
TGTGCCAGCAGGGGCAGGGGGACTGAAGCTTTCTTT
>TRBV2|few|-|TRBJ2-2
CASSAPGQGLTGYTGELFF
TGTGCCAGCAGTGCTCCGGGACAAGGCCTAACTGGGTACACCGGGGAGCTGTTTTTT
>TRBV20-1|-|TRBD2|TRBJ2-1
CSARGTSGRTGNEQFF
TGCAGTGCTAGAGGGACTAGCGGGAGAACGGGCAATGAGCAGTTCTTC
>TRBV2|-|-|TRBJ2-1
CASSLPGSAYNEQFF
TGTGCCAGCAGTTTACCGGGATCAGCCTACAATGAGCAGTTCTTC
>TRBV4-2|once|-|TRBJ2-3
CASSQDTGTRPPTQYF
TGTGCCAGCAGCCAAGATACGGGGACCCGACCCCCAACGCAGTATTTT
>TRBV12-3/TRBV12-4|few|-|TRBJ1-1
CASSEQVNTEAFF
TGTGCCAGCAGTGAACAGGTGAACACTGAAGCTTTCTTT
>TRBV6-2/TRBV6-3|few|-|TRBJ1-1
CASRPGEVNTEAFF
TGTGCCAGCAGGCCAGGGGAGGTGAACACTGAAGCTTTCTTT
>TRBV12-3/TRBV12-4|-|-|TRBJ1-1
CASSFNGDTEAFF
TGTGCCAGCAGTTTTAATGGGGACACTGAAGCTTTCTTT
>TRBV28|few|-|TRBJ1-2
CASSTQNFSGYTF
TGTGCCAGCAGTACCCAGAATTTCAGCGGCTACACCTTC
>TRBV7-2|few|-|TRBJ2-7
CASSGGRAYEQYF
TGTGCCAGCAGCGGGGGCCGGGCCTACGAGCAGTACTTC
>TRBV10-3|few|-|TRBJ2-5
CAISAQGTGQETQYF
TGTGCCATCAGTGCGCAGGGGACGGGGCAAGAGACCCAGTACTTC
>TRBV7-9|-|-|TRBJ1-6
CASSYQGSSPLHF
TGTGCCAGCAGCTATCAGGGGAGTTCACCCCTCCACTTT
>TRBV4-1|-|-|TRBJ2-3
CASSQDRGSGTDTQYF
TGCGCCAGCAGCCAAGATCGGGGGTCAGGTACAGATACGCAGTATTTT
>TRBV2|-|TRBD2|TRBJ2-3
CASRARTSGPTDTQYF
TGTGCCAGCAGGGCGAGGACTAGCGGACCCACAGATACGCAGTATTTT
>TRBV28|once|-|TRBJ1-2
CASRERGSYGYTF
TGTGCCAGCAGGGAACGGGGGAGCTATGGCTACACCTTC
>TRBV10-3|few|TRBD1|TRBJ1-2
CAISEGTVYGYTF
TGTGCCATCAGTGAAGGGACAGTATATGGCTACACCTTC
>TRBV20-1|-|-|TRBJ2-5
CSARGGAQETQYF
TGCAGTGCAAGGGGGGGGGCCCAAGAGACCCAGTACTTC
>TRBV4-2|-|-|TRBJ2-1
CASSSGDQDEQFF
TGTGCCAGCAGCTCGGGGGACCAGGATGAGCAGTTCTTC
>TRBV29-1|-|-|TRBJ1-2
CSGATLNNYGYTF
TGCAGCGGGGCCACACTAAATAACTATGGCTACACCTTC
>TRBV5-1|-|-|TRBJ2-3
CASSVAGTHTDTQYF
TGCGCCAGCAGCGTAGCCGGGACGCACACAGATACGCAGTATTTT
>TRBV7-2|-|-|TRBJ2-3
CASSFRTAITDTQYF
TGTGCCAGCAGCTTCAGGACAGCGATCACAGATACGCAGTATTTT
>TRBV3-1|few|-|TRBJ1-4
CASSRRARNEKLFF
TGTGCCAGCAGCCGGCGGGCCCGAAATGAAAAACTGTTTTTT
>TRBV10-3|many|-|TRBJ1-2
CAISDGEYGYTF
TGTGCCATCAGTGACGGGGAGTATGGCTACACCTTC
>TRBV5-6|few|-|TRBJ1-1
CASSLSAEGTEAFF
TGTGCCAGCAGCTTGTCGGCGGAGGGTACTGAAGCTTTCTTT
>TRBV27|few|-|TRBJ1-4
CASGRQEGEKLFF
TGTGCCAGCGGGCGGCAGGAAGGGGAAAAACTGTTTTTT
>TRBV7-6|few|-|TRBJ2-7
CASSLEQARGEQYF
TGTGCCAGCAGCTTGGAACAAGCTAGGGGGGAGCAGTACTTC
>TRBV11-2|few|-|TRBJ2-1
CASSLVLHHEQFF
TGTGCCAGCAGCTTAGTCCTACACCATGAGCAGTTCTTC
>TRBV10-3|few|-|TRBJ2-1
CAIRTSAPYNEQFF
TGTGCCATACGGACCTCTGCCCCCTACAATGAGCAGTTCTTC
>TRBV4-3|-|-|TRBJ1-3
CASSQEMQGTGNTIYF
TGCGCCAGCAGCCAAGAAATGCAGGGGACTGGAAACACCATATATTTT
>TRBV20-1|-|TRBD1|TRBJ2-7
CSASADTTGAHDEQYF
TGCAGTGCTAGCGCAGATACGACAGGGGCGCACGACGAGCAGTACTTC
>TRBV12-3/TRBV12-4|-|-|TRBJ2-3
CASSLLDSGDTQYF
TGTGCCAGCAGTTTACTGGACTCAGGGGATACGCAGTATTTT
>TRBV10-3|few|TRBD1|TRBJ1-1
CAIRDRDTEAFF
TGTGCCATCAGGGACAGGGATACTGAAGCTTTCTTT
>TRBV20-1|-|-|TRBJ1-4
CSARARSEKLFF
TGCAGTGCTAGAGCAAGGAGTGAAAAACTGTTTTTT
>TRBV7-8|-|-|TRBJ2-2
CASSMFGGNTGELFF
TGTGCCAGCAGCATGTTTGGGGGGAACACCGGGGAGCTGTTTTTT
>TRBV28|-|-|TRBJ1-2
CASSLTSWGYTF
TGTGCCAGCAGTTTGACATCGTGGGGCTACACCTTC
>TRBV10-3|few|-|TRBJ2-3
CAISKTDTQYF
TGTGCCATCAGTAAGACAGATACGCAGTATTTT
>TRBV28|-|-|TRBJ2-1
CASSLTAASSYNEQFF
TGTGCCAGCAGTTTAACGGCTGCAAGCTCCTACAATGAGCAGTTCTTC
>TRBV9|few|-|TRBJ2-1
CASSVATGWGDEQFF
TGTGCCAGCAGCGTAGCTACCGGGTGGGGGGATGAGCAGTTCTTC
>TRBV29-1|few|-|TRBJ1-1
CSGGPGARGTEAFF
TGCAGCGGGGGGCCGGGAGCCAGGGGAACTGAAGCTTTCTTT
>TRBV28|few|-|TRBJ1-1
CASSVVKSEAFF
TGTGCCAGCAGTGTAGTAAAGTCTGAAGCTTTCTTT
>TRBV7-2|-|TRBD1|TRBJ1-1
CASSLADRGKAFF
TGTGCCAGCAGCTTAGCGGACAGGGGAAAAGCTTTCTTT
>TRBV7-2|-|-|TRBJ2-7
CASSFEGGVQQYF
TGTGCCAGCAGCTTCGAGGGCGGGGTCCAGCAGTACTTC
>TRBV7-2|few|-|TRBJ1-2
CASSLDKGKRGYTF
TGTGCCAGCAGCTTAGATAAGGGCAAAAGGGGCTACACCTTC
>TRBV2|-|-|TRBJ2-3
CASSDPRSSAPPNADTQYF
TGTGCCAGCAGTGACCCGAGGAGTAGCGCCCCACCGAACGCAGATACGCAGTATTTT